Detailed here is one TCR beta chain. CDR1 SGHRS and CDR2 YFSETQ come from the germline V gene. The V end was cut by 5 bases, the J end by 2 bases, with 15 bases between. The CDR3 length is 15 residues. The method was immunoSEQ multiplex PCR; TCRdb's version includes in-frame clones alone and lacks a portion of them. The sample gives nearly 100,000 clones, around 80% of which show up once; about 10% is in the top ten. The sample originates from a study of blood T cell repertoires in COVID-19. This TCR was recovered from a man between 70 and 80 years old with acute or convalescent COVID-19. The genes are TRBV5-1 and TRBJ2-3, with D unclear. Sample: peripheral blood. The CDR3 here is CASSLPLESTDTQYF. The CDR3 DNA reads TGCGCCAGCAGTCTACCCCTGGAGTCCACAGATACGCAGTATTTT.